Included here is one T cell receptor beta chain sequence, with context. This specimen comes from a study of blood T cell repertoires in COVID-19. Turning to the study itself: Specimens from acute and convalescent COVID-19 originated in the United States, Italy and Spain. Nucleic acid was either cDNA or gDNA, and it came from T cells, B-cell-depleted T cells, or PBMCs.

Source study methods: Researchers report that nucleated cell counts were estimated from reference gene primer amplification. The protocol was immunoSEQ multiplex PCR, while the TCRdb copy is restricted to in-frame clones and leaves out a portion. The V and J calls and clone size come from that table; D and trimming were worked out from the DNA. The sample holds 120,000 or so clones, around two thirds seen once. The CDR3 is made up of 15 amino acids. CDR1 and CDR2 (germline): SGHDT, YYEEEE. V gave up 1 base and J gave up 3 bases, with 14 bases separating them. Sequenced material: peripheral blood. The origin of this receptor is an older woman with acute or convalescent COVID-19. This sequence joins TRBV5-6 and TRBJ2-7; D might be TRBD1 (5 bases). This chain's CDR3 is CASSLKPKGDYEQYF. DNA for the CDR3: TGTGCCAGCAGCTTGAAGCCCAAAGGGGACTACGAGCAGTACTTC.